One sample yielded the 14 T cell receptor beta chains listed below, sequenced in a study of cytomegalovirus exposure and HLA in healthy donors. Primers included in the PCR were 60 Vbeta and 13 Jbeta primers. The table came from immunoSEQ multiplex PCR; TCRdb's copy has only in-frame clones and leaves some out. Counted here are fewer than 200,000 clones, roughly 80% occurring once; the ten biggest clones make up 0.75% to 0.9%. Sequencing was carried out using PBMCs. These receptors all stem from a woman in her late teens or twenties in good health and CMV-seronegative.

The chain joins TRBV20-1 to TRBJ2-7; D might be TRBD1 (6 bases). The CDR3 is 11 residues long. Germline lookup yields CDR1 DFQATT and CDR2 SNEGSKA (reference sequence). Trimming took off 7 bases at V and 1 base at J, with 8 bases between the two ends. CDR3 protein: CSVRGSYEQYF. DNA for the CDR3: TGCAGTGTCAGGGGATCCTACGAGCAGTACTTC.

The CDR3 DNA follows: TGTGCCAGCAGCTCTGCAGGGAACACTGAAGCTTTCTTT. As protein: CASSSAGNTEAFF. The genes are TRBV27 and TRBJ1-1; no clear D. The CDR3 length is 13 residues. CDR1 MNHEY and CDR2 SMNVEV come from the germline V gene (reference sequence). V lost 6 bases and J lost 1, with 9 bases in between.

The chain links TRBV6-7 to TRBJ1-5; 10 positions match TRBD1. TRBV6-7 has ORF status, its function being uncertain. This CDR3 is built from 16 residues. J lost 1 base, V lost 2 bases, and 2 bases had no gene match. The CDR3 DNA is TGTGCCAGCAGTTACCGGGACAGGGGAAGCAATCAGCCCCAGCATTTT. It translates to CASSYRDRGSNQPQHF.

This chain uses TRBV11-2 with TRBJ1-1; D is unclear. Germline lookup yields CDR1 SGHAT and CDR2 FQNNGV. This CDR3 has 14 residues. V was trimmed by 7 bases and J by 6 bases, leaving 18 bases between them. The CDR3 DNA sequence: TGTGCCAGCACCCCCGTTCGAGGCTACCCTGAAGCTTTCTTT. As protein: CASTPVRGYPEAFF.

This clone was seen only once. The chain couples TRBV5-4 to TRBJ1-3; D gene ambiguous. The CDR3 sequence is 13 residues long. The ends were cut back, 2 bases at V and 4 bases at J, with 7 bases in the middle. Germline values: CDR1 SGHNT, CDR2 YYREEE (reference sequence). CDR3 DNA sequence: TGTGCCAGCAGCTTACCGACAGGAAACACCATATATTTT. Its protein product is CASSLPTGNTIYF.

Here the CDR3 reads CASSSPSPGLEQFF. CDR3 bases: TGTGCCAGCAGCTCACCCTCTCCGGGACTTGAGCAGTTCTTC. The chain is built from TRBV11-2 and TRBJ2-1, with D possibly TRBD2 on 6 matching bases. The germline CDR1 and CDR2 sequences are SGHAT and FQNNGV. CDR3 size: 14 residues. Trimming removed 4 bases at V and 9 bases at J, with 16 bases between.

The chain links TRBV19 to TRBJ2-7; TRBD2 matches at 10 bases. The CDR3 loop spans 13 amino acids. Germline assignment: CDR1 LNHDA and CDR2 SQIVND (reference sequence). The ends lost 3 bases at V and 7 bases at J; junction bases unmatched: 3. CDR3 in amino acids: CASSIQLAGEQYF. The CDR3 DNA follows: TGTGCCAGTAGTATCCAACTAGCGGGGGAGCAGTACTTC.

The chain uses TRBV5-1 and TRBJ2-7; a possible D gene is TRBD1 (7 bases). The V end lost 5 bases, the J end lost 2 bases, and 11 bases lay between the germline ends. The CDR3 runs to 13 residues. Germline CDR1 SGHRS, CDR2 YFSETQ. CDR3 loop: CASSPGGTYEQYF. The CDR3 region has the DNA TGCGCCAGCAGTCCAGGGGGGACCTACGAGCAGTACTTC.

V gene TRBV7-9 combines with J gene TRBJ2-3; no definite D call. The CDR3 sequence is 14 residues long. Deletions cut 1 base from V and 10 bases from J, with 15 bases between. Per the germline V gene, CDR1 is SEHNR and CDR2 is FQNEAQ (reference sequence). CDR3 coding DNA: TGTGCCAGCAGCTTAGACTACTCTCCTCCCCCGCAGTATTTT. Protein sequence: CASSLDYSPPPQYF.

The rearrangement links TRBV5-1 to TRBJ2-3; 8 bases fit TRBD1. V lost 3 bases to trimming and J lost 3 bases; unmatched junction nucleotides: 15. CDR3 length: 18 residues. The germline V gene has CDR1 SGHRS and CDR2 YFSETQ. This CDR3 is CASSSFHPDRELTDTQYF. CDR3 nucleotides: TGCGCCAGCAGCTCCTTTCACCCGGACAGGGAGTTGACAGATACGCAGTATTTT.

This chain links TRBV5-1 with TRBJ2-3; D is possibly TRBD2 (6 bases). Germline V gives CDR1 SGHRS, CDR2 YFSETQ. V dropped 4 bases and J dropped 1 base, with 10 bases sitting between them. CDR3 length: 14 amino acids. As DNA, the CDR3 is TGCGCCAGCAGCAGGGGCGGGGGCACAGATACGCAGTATTTT. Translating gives CASSRGGGTDTQYF.

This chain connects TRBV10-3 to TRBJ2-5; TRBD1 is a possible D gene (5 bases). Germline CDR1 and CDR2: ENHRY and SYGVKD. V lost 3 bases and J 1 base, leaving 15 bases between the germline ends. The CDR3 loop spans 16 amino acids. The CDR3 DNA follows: TGTGCCATCAGTGACCCCCAGAAGGACACCCAAGAGACCCAGTACTTC. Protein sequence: CAISDPQKDTQETQYF.

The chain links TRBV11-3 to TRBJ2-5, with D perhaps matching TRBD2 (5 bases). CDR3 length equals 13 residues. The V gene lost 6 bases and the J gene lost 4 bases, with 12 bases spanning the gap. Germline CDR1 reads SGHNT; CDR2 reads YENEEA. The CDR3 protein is CASSSTRGETQYF. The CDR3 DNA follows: TGTGCCAGCAGTTCTACCCGGGGAGAGACCCAGTACTTC.

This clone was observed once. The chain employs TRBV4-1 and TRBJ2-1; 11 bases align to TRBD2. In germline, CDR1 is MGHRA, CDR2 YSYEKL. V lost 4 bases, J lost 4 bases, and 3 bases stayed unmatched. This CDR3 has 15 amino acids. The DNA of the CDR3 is TGCGCCAGCAGCCGCAGACTAGCGGGGTACAATGAGCAGTTCTTC. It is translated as CASSRRLAGYNEQFF.